This T cell receptor beta chain was profiled in a study of control samples from healthy donors and cancer patients. The germline gives CDR1 MDHEN, CDR2 SYDVKM. Trimming at V came to 5 bases and at J to 10 bases, leaving 10 bases not matched to a gene. The CDR3 is 15 residues long. Measured with immunoSEQ multiplex PCR; TCRdb has only the in-frame clones, and not every one. Altogether about 140,000 clones are present, roughly 90% being singletons, with the ten largest covering around 11%. V gene TRBV28 combines with J gene TRBJ1-4, with TRBD1 matching 10 bases. What was sequenced was blood. This TCR was sampled from a man younger than 40 in good health. The CDR3, as DNA: TGTGCCAGCAGTACACCCGGGACAGGGGCGGGAAAACTGTTTTTT. It codes for CASSTPGTGAGKLFF.